This passage covers 4 T cell receptor beta chains from one sample sequenced in a study of molecular identifiers for immune sequencing clone quantification. TCRdb re-called the PCR reads with MiXCR, one entry per CDR3 protein. Of 300,000 to 400,000 distinct CDR3 sequences listed, 24% are singletons. The specimen sequenced was naive CD8+ T cells from blood, with Jurkat cell RNA spiked in. Described subset: FACS-sorted CD8+CD4-CCR7+CD45RA+ naive T cells. All receptors come from a human donor in good health. Some libraries in this study had Jurkat cell RNA spiked in.

J is TRBJ2-7 and V is TRBV13; the D gene could be TRBD1 or TRBD2 (5 bases each). Germline V gives CDR1 PRHDT, CDR2 FYEKMQ (reference sequence). Between the trimmed V and J ends, which lost 5 bases and 9 bases, there was a span of 20 bases. The CDR3 is 14 residues long. The CDR3 sequence is CASSKRWDLRGQYF. The CDR3 DNA reads TGTGCCAGCAGCAAAAGGTGGGACCTACGTGGGCAGTACTTC. The full variable domain, rest sourced from reference TRBV13 and TRBJ2-7, is AAGVIQSPRHLIKEKRETATLKCYPIPRHDTVYWYQQGPGQDPQFLISFYEKMQSDKGSIPDRFSAQQFSDYHSELNMSSLELGDSALYFCASSKRWDLRGQYFGPGTRLTVT.

Worth noting for this clonotype: With a much larger clone just one base away, this may be a read error. Since no conserved phenylalanine or tryptophan closes the CDR3, a read error is the likely cause. The chain carries TRBV2 and TRBJ2-5, with 7 nucleotides matching TRBD2. The CDR3 runs 15 residues. From germline, CDR1 is SNHLY and CDR2 FYNNEI. Trimming cost V 4 bases and J 1 base; bases outside gene matches: 6. CDR3 protein: CASSVGGSLQETQYS. Written as DNA, the CDR3 is TGTGCCAGCAGTGTCGGCGGGAGCCTCCAAGAGACCCAGTACTCC.

This clonotype was observed a few times. J is TRBJ1-1 and V is TRBV4-1; D gene unclear. Germline V lookup: CDR1 MGHRA, CDR2 YSYEKL. This CDR3 spans 17 amino acids. Trimming removed 0 bases at V and 0 bases at J, with 14 bases between. The CDR3 loop reads CASSQDGFIGLNTEAFF. The CDR3 region has the DNA TGCGCCAGCAGCCAAGATGGGTTTATTGGGCTGAACACTGAAGCTTTCTTT.

In its sample, this clonotype was seen many times. This chain connects TRBV29-1 to TRBJ2-7; D is possibly TRBD1 (6 bases). The CDR3 runs 14 residues. Germline-derived CDR1 and CDR2 are SQVTM and ANQGSEA. The V and J ends lost 6 bases and 4 bases respectively, with 19 bases between them. In DNA, the CDR3 is TGCAGCGTCGGTGGGACACTCGAGCGGTACGAGCAGTACTTC. Translation: CSVGGTLERYEQYF.